This T cell receptor (beta chain) emerged from a study of T cell responses to AZD1222 COVID-19 vaccine. Broader study findings: The study sampled repertoires only after the peak T cell response. Most donors were white British, females outnumbered males, and clonal diversity was possibly underestimated.

About this clone itself: Its antigen is not known.

The method was immunoSEQ multiplex PCR; TCRdb's version includes in-frame clones alone and lacks a portion of them. Of 150,000 to 200,000 clones listed, approximately 90% are singletons. Pooling of second doses given at about 4 or about 12 weeks was done. This CDR3 comprises 13 residues. V lost 6 bases and J 4 bases, leaving 12 bases between the germline ends. Germline V gene sequence: CDR1 LNHDA, CDR2 SQIVND (reference sequence). The sequenced sample was peripheral blood, obtained 28 days after the second AZD1222 dose. V gene TRBV19 combines with J gene TRBJ1-2, with a possible D match to TRBD1 (5 bases). The clonotype was recovered from an adult who received the AZD1222 COVID-19 vaccine. This CDR3 reads CASSPTGSYGYTF. Written as DNA, the CDR3 is TGTGCCAGTAGCCCCACAGGAAGCTATGGCTACACCTTC.